Below, 7 T cell receptor beta chains from the same sample are listed, as sequenced in a study of CD4 T cells in relation to SARS-CoV-2 and coronaviruses. Their target antigens are unknown. Some clones are missing from TCRdb's copy, which holds only in-frame ones; the method was immunoSEQ multiplex PCR. The sample consists of roughly 30,000 clones, under 80% of them appearing once. The material sequenced was memory CD4+ T cells from PBMCs, cultured in vitro. The receptors stem from an adult with COVID-19.

The chain recombines TRBV28 with TRBJ2-3; TRBD2 aligns across 9 bases. This CDR3 contains 15 residues. Per germline, CDR1 MDHEN and CDR2 SYDVKM. V trimming: 5 bases; J trimming: 4 bases; junction bases outside the gene matches: 7. The CDR3 is CASSLSGGGADTQYF. CDR3 DNA sequence: TGTGCCAGCAGTCTCTCGGGCGGGGGGGCAGATACGCAGTATTTT.

The V gene is TRBV28, the J gene TRBJ2-4; the D gene is possibly TRBD1 (6 bases). Trimming pared 10 bases from V and 3 bases from J, leaving 13 bases between. The length of the CDR3 is 13 residues. The germline V gene encodes CDR1 MDHEN and CDR2 SYDVKM. DNA of the CDR3: TGTGCCACCAGGGGACCTAACAAAAACATTCAGTACTTC. Its protein product is CATRGPNKNIQYF.

V is TRBV5-1 and J is TRBJ1-3; no reliable D call. CDR3 length: 16 residues. The germline V gene encodes CDR1 SGHRS and CDR2 YFSETQ. The germline V and J ends were trimmed by 4 bases and 3 bases, with 17 bases remaining between them. The CDR3 DNA reads as TGCGCCAGCAGCGGGTCGGACTTTGCGGATGGAAACACCATATATTTT. Translated: CASSGSDFADGNTIYF.

The chain has TRBV7-9 and TRBJ2-2, with D perhaps given as TRBD1 or TRBD2 (6 bases each). Trimming removed 4 bases from V and 7 bases from J, with 16 bases in between. This CDR3 contains 15 residues. Germline V lookup: CDR1 SEHNR, CDR2 FQNEAQ (reference sequence). CDR3 region: CASSSLLKGGGELFF. CDR3 nucleotides: TGTGCCAGCAGCTCCCTCCTGAAGGGGGGCGGGGAGCTGTTTTTT. Combining the CDR3 with reference TRBV7-9 and TRBJ2-2 gives the whole variable domain DTGVSQNPRHKITKRGQNVTFRCDPISEHNRLYWYRQTLGQGPEFLTYFQNEAQLEKSRLLSDRFSAERPKGSFSTLEIQRTEQGDSAMYLCASSSLLKGGGELFFGEGSRLTVL.

This chain links TRBV4-1 with TRBJ2-1; the D is unclear. Trimming pared 4 bases from V and 2 bases from J, leaving 12 bases between. Germline CDR1 is MGHRA and CDR2 is YSYEKL. There are 15 residues in the CDR3. The CDR3 coding sequence is TGCGCCAGCAGCCTGCAGAGGAGTACCTACAATGAGCAGTTCTTC. It codes for CASSLQRSTYNEQFF.

The sample holds one count of this clone. This chain joins TRBV9 and TRBJ2-5, with no clear D. Trimming removed 0 bases from V and 7 bases from J, with 7 bases in between. Germline assignment: CDR1 SGDLS and CDR2 YYNGEE. The CDR3 has 12 amino acids. CDR3 bases: TGTGCCAGCAGCGTAGACGGTGGGACCCAGTACTTC. It encodes CASSVDGGTQYF.

The chain carries TRBV19 and TRBJ2-3; D is unresolved. The V end was cut by 6 bases, the J end by 0 bases, with 7 bases between. Looked up from germline, CDR1 is LNHDA and CDR2 is SQIVND (reference sequence). The CDR3 has 13 amino acids. For the CDR3, the DNA is TGTGCCAGTAGCGACAAGAGCACAGATACGCAGTATTTT. Translating gives CASSDKSTDTQYF.